This T cell receptor beta chain was observed in a study of blood T cell repertoires in COVID-19. CDR3 length: 15 residues. Germline CDR1 SNHLY, CDR2 FYNNEI. The germline V and J ends were trimmed by 6 bases and 1 base, with 14 bases remaining between them. TCRdb's copy holds only in-frame clones and misses some; the assay was immunoSEQ multiplex PCR. The table has some 330,000 clones, approximately 90% seen once. The receptor comes from a woman aged 45-59 years with active or convalescent COVID-19. The V and J genes are TRBV2 and TRBJ2-3; a weak D match, TRBD2 (7 bases). The material sequenced was peripheral blood. Here the CDR3 reads CASRRWGGGTDTQYF. DNA for the CDR3: TGTGCCAGCAGACGCTGGGGGGGCGGCACAGATACGCAGTATTTT.